The rows below give T cell receptor beta chains drawn from one sample of a study of CD8 T cells in ankylosing spondylitis. TCRdb recomputed calls from the 5' RACE reads with MiXCR, one row per CDR3 protein. This sample has 670,000 or so distinct CDR3 sequences; under 20% occur once, and the top ten carry under 20%. Sequencing used blood, either unsorted or a sorted T cell fraction (not recorded which). The source of these receptors is a male donor with ankylosing spondylitis. Both conserved end residues are part of each CDR3. The D gene is left open where the match is weak. Size values are once, few and many counts, or a class for expanded clones, and some rows have none.

j_call	d_call	v_call	clone_size	cdr3_nt	cdr3_aa
TRBJ1-5	-	TRBV12-3/TRBV12-4	many	TGTGCCAGCAGTTTGAACAGTGATCAGCCCCAGCATTTT	CASSLNSDQPQHF
TRBJ2-1	-	TRBV2	-	TGTGCCAGCAGTTTAACCGGGCCGGAGCAGTTCTTC	CASSLTGPEQFF
TRBJ2-3	-	TRBV20-1	-	TGCAGTGCTCTAGGACCGACTAGCACAGATACGCAGTATTTT	CSALGPTSTDTQYF
TRBJ2-1	-	TRBV20-1	-	TGCAGTGCGAAGCGGAACAATGAGCAGTTCTTC	CSAKRNNEQFF
TRBJ1-2	TRBD1	TRBV20-1	-	TGCAGTGCTACCCAACCGGGACAGGGAGGAGTTGGCTATGGCTACACCTTC	CSATQPGQGGVGYGYTF
TRBJ1-2	-	TRBV18	-	TGTGCCAGCTCACCAATCATACCTGGACAGCTGAACTATGGCTACACCTTC	CASSPIIPGQLNYGYTF
TRBJ2-2	-	TRBV5-1	few	TGCGCCAGCAGCTTGGAGGCTGGGGCTCCCGGGGAGCTGTTTTTT	CASSLEAGAPGELFF
TRBJ1-1	-	TRBV6-5	-	TGTGCCAGCAGTGTGGGGAGGACTGAAGCTTTCTTT	CASSVGRTEAFF
TRBJ2-2	-	TRBV5-1	few	TGCGCCAGCAGCCTCTTTACCACCGGGGAGCTGTTTTTT	CASSLFTTGELFF
TRBJ2-3	-	TRBV20-1	few	TGCAGTGCCCTCGACTCCCCCACAGATACGCAGTATTTT	CSALDSPTDTQYF
TRBJ2-1	-	TRBV20-1	few	TGCAGTGCTAGGAGGCCTAGCAGTGAGCAGTTCTTC	CSARRPSSEQFF
TRBJ2-7	TRBD1	TRBV29-1	-	TGCAGCGTTGTGGGACAGGGGCCCTACGAGCAGTACTTC	CSVVGQGPYEQYF
TRBJ1-4	-	TRBV7-2	-	TGTGCCAGCAGCAGATATAATGAAAAACTGTTTTTT	CASSRYNEKLFF
TRBJ2-3	TRBD1	TRBV10-3	-	TGTGCCATCAGCGGATCTCCCGGGACAGGGGTTACAGATACGCAGTATTTT	CAISGSPGTGVTDTQYF
TRBJ2-7	-	TRBV29-1	few	TGCAGCGTTGACTCCGGGGGGCGGACGTACGAGCAGTACTTC	CSVDSGGRTYEQYF
TRBJ2-5	TRBD1	TRBV7-7	few	TGTGCTAGCAGCTTAGATCGGGACAGGCAACTGTACTTC	CASSLDRDRQLYF
TRBJ2-1	-	TRBV12-3/TRBV12-4	few	TGTGCCAGCAGTGCGTTACACAATGAGCAGTTCTTC	CASSALHNEQFF
TRBJ1-4	-	TRBV11-2	few	TGTGCCAGCAGCGCTTTCACGGGGGCTGAGGAAAAACTGTTTTTT	CASSAFTGAEEKLFF
TRBJ2-2	-	TRBV2	many	TGTGCCAGCACCACGAACACCGGGGAGCTGTTTTTT	CASTTNTGELFF
TRBJ2-1	-	TRBV5-5	-	TGTGCCAGCAGCTTTACCCCGGTCAATGAGCAGTTCTTC	CASSFTPVNEQFF
TRBJ1-1	TRBD1	TRBV12-3/TRBV12-4	-	TGTGCCAGCAGTTTAAGGGGGGGCAGGGGGGACACTGAAGCTTTCTTT	CASSLRGGRGDTEAFF
TRBJ2-1	-	TRBV5-1	-	TGCGCCAGCACCAGGGACCTTGGGAATGAGCAGTTCTTC	CASTRDLGNEQFF
TRBJ1-1	-	TRBV20-1	-	TGCAGTGCTACCGAGGGGTCGGGCACTGAAGCTTTCTTT	CSATEGSGTEAFF
TRBJ1-4	TRBD1	TRBV5-1	-	TGCGCCAGCAGCCTGGGACAGTTTAATGAAAAACTGTTTTTT	CASSLGQFNEKLFF
TRBJ2-1	-	TRBV7-2	-	TGTGCCAGCAGCTTACTCCCGGGACTGGGTTTGGAGCAGTTCTTC	CASSLLPGLGLEQFF